This TCR beta chain was observed in a study of T cells in Graves' hyperthyroidism and ophthalmopathy (dated 2019 in TCRdb). With respect to the entire study: Peripheral blood was collected at initial diagnosis, before any treatment. The study also compared thyroid tissue and blood T-cell repertoires from more than five Graves' hyperthyroidism patients. The paper reports TCR Vbeta CDR3 sequencing of 135 peripheral blood samples: around 45 ophthalmopathy, under 80 hyperthyroidism and around 17 progressor patients. The approximately 100 discovery patients were randomly split 7:3 into training and test sets. To identify distinguishing TCR V-J signatures, a discovery cohort of 100 or so patients was used, comprising roughly 45 with Graves' ophthalmopathy and approximately 57 with stable Graves' hyperthyroidism. An independent validation cohort of around 20 hyperthyroidism patients and approximately 16 patients who later progressed to ophthalmopathy tested prospective prediction of ophthalmopathy. After sampling, hyperthyroidism patients received methimazole starting at 30 mg daily, and ophthalmopathy patients received high-dose intravenous methylprednisolone.

The investigation overall reported the following: Sample size was not statistically predetermined, and blinding of investigators to group allocation was not performed. Most expanded thyroid clonotypes (frequency above 0.001) were also detected in blood, a finding suggesting that blood repertoires may reflect thyroid immune responses. In validation, the model predicted progression to ophthalmopathy with just under 71% sensitivity and roughly 72% specificity, a median of about 6 months before onset. A 13 V-J signature model separated ophthalmopathy from stable hyperthyroidism, with approximately 87% sensitivity and roughly 82% specificity in cross-validation and 80%/75% in testing.

The germline V gene encodes CDR1 DFQATT and CDR2 SNEGSKA (reference sequence). CDR3 length: 16 amino acids, cysteine to phenylalanine. The read is trimmed to its CDR3 DNA, 48 bases read in frame from base 1. Relative to germline, V is missing 1 base and J is missing 2 bases, with 6 bases of the junction outside any gene match. The TCR beta CDR3 regions were amplified from the RNA transcripts. The TCR CDR3 was subjected to a first round of RT-PCR using the HTBI primer set and the Qiagen OneStep RT-PCR kit. Libraries were constructed in a second round of multiplex PCR, after which size selection and purification were carried out. Libraries were sequenced paired-end with 100 bp reads on an Illumina HiSeq2000. The paper's data handling went like this. SOAPnuke was used to process the raw data, with reads discarded if the reads contained adapters or uncalled bases, had a mean Phred below 15, or lacked an exact constant-primer or identifier match. High-quality paired reads were merged with COPE v1.2.5, and unique nucleotide sequences were defined as clonotypes. MiTCR v1.1 was used to align the clonotypes against IMGT TRBV, TRBD and TRBJ reference segments. The analysis was restricted to V-J combinations with a frequency above 0.0001, which together covered 98% to 99.2% of the repertoires. The TCS score was defined as the ratio of F50 (clonal expansion) to E x V (chaos), calculated using BLOSUM62-based TCRdist between CDR3 peptides within each V-J. Welch's t-statistics and random forest reduced around 550 V-J features to 13, which were used in a naive Bayes classifier (R e1071). The raw public data were reprocessed by TCRdb itself: fastp quality trimming at Q25, MiXCR clonotype calling, in-frame beta chains only. Each entry merges the rows of one CDR3 protein and shows their most common DNA and genes. The V and J calls, along with clone size, are taken from TCRdb and not from the paper's own processing. This sample is represented by around 440,000 distinct CDR3 sequences; roughly 14% of them were singletons. The ten biggest clones cover 14% of the sample.

The sample holds many counts of this clonotype. The clone's antigen remains unknown. Nothing much larger sits one base from this clone, and base qualities are not available. Stable Graves' hyperthyroidism was defined as the absence of progression to ophthalmopathy over 18 months of follow-up. Hyperthyroidism patients were newly diagnosed, had a disease duration of under 2 months, and were aged 18 to 65 years. Any patient with an uncontrolled infection, another autoimmune disease, pregnancy or lactation was excluded. Diagnoses relied on clinical symptoms, serum thyroxine and TRAb, thyroid ultrasound and orbital computed tomography. Ficoll-Paque density gradient centrifugation was used to isolate PBMCs from 8 to 10 ml of fresh peripheral blood. Total RNA was extracted with Trizol reagent, and quality was checked on an Agilent 2100 Bioanalyzer.

The rearrangement joined TRBV20-1 to TRBJ2-3, and 10 bases in between align with TRBD2. This clonotype was sampled from a woman under 30 with Graves' hyperthyroidism. The sequencing sample was made of blood. The CDR3 in this case is CSARGRTSGYTDTQYF. The bases are TGCAGTGCTAGAGGTCGGACTAGCGGATACACAGATACGCAGTATTTT.